This T cell receptor beta chain was identified in a study of graft-versus-host responses after intestinal transplantation. Looking at the study overall: Multivisceral, liver-intestinal, or isolated intestinal transplants were received by the recipients. Tacrolimus plus steroids were given to all recipients for around three years, preceded by anti-thymocyte globulin induction.

This clone was detected only a few times. Its matching antigen is unknown. Study-wide results and limits: Investigators detected GvH clones in recipient marrow, with some emerging earlier in ileum or blood. Within the allografts of patients who had graft-donor T cell macrochimerism, graft-versus-host to host-versus-graft clonal ratios were high.

Repertoires were generated with immunoSEQ multiplex PCR, while TCRdb's copy carries only in-frame clones and drops some. The data contain under 75,000 clones, 90% of them singletons. This CDR3 spans 12 amino acids. V was trimmed by 7 bases and J by 5 bases, leaving 8 bases between them. The V gene's germline CDR1 is LGHNT and CDR2 FRNRAP. The sequence was obtained from a human donor who was the organ donor for an intestinal transplant. V is TRBV12-5 and J is TRBJ2-2; tentatively, D is TRBD2 (6 bases). The source material was unstimulated CD8+ T cells sorted from spleen or lymph node cells, sampled before transplant. As DNA, the CDR3 is TGTGCTAGTGAGGCGGGGACCGGGGAGCTGTTTTTT. It specifies CASEAGTGELFF.